The 11 T cell receptor beta chains below all came from one sample that was sequenced in a study of blood T cell repertoires in COVID-19. The method was immunoSEQ multiplex PCR; TCRdb's version includes in-frame clones alone and lacks a portion of them. The profile covers 20,000 or so clones, with around 83% appearing a single time and about a sixth taken by the ten largest. Sequences were obtained from peripheral blood. The receptors originated from a man aged 65 to 79 with acute or convalescent COVID-19.

The genes are TRBV12-3 or TRBV12-4 and TRBJ2-7; 9 nucleotides agree with TRBD2. The CDR3 spans 13 residues. Trimming cost V 2 bases and J 9 bases; bases outside gene matches: 5. The CDR3 DNA sequence: TGTGCCAGCAGTTTAAAGCGGGAGGTCGGGCAGTACTTC. Its protein is CASSLKREVGQYF.

The V and J genes are TRBV4-3 and TRBJ2-7; D uncertain. Trimming shortened V by 0 bases and J by 6 bases, and 15 bases separated the two germline ends. The CDR3 has 15 residues. The germline CDR1 and CDR2 sequences are LGHNA and YSLEER. The chain's CDR3 is CASSQEAGTSREQYF. CDR3 nucleotides: TGCGCCAGCAGCCAAGAGGCAGGTACCTCCCGCGAGCAGTACTTC.

This clone has more than one count but fewer than ten. The chain employs TRBV18 and TRBJ2-2, with TRBD1 matching 7 bases. Per the germline V gene, CDR1 is KGHSH and CDR2 is LQKENI. The V gene end was trimmed by 3 bases and the J gene end by 0 bases; junction bases not matched to a gene: 7. There are 17 residues in the CDR3. This CDR3 is CASSPLRGTANTGELFF. CDR3 bases: TGTGCCAGCTCACCCTTAAGGGGGACAGCGAACACCGGGGAGCTGTTTTTT.

The rearrangement uses TRBV12-3 or TRBV12-4 and TRBJ1-2; D remains unclear. V was trimmed by 3 bases and J by 0 bases, leaving 5 bases between them. The CDR3 length is 13 residues. Here the CDR3 reads CASSLRANYGYTF. The CDR3 DNA follows: TGTGCCAGCAGTTTGAGAGCTAACTATGGCTACACCTTC.

The chain carries TRBV5-5 and TRBJ2-7, with 8 bases aligning to TRBD1. Germline V gene data show CDR1 as SGHKS and CDR2 as YYEKEE (reference sequence). The CDR3 is made up of 14 amino acids. V was pared by 7 bases and J by 1 base, with 7 bases of the junction left unmatched. CDR3 protein: CASRERDRSYEQYF. The CDR3 DNA follows: TGTGCCAGCCGTGAACGGGACAGGTCCTACGAGCAGTACTTC.

The CDR3, as DNA: TGTGCCAGCATCGAGAAGCGGCCCAATGAGCAGTTCTTC. Its protein product is CASIEKRPNEQFF. The chain links TRBV9 to TRBJ2-1; weak D call: TRBD2 (5 bases). The V gene lost 6 bases and the J gene lost 6 bases, with 13 bases spanning the gap. Germline V gene lookup returns CDR1 SGDLS and CDR2 YYNGEE. The CDR3 is 13 residues long.

The rearrangement links TRBV5-4 to TRBJ1-5; D gene unclear. Trimming removed 0 bases from V and 0 bases from J, with 4 bases in between. The CDR3 has 14 residues. Germline CDR1 SGHNT, CDR2 YYREEE (reference sequence). CDR3 protein: CASSLGVSNQPQHF. The CDR3 region has the DNA TGTGCCAGCAGCTTGGGCGTTAGCAATCAGCCCCAGCATTTT.

The chain is built from TRBV7-9 and TRBJ1-1; unclear D gene. V lost 2 bases and J lost 7, with 11 bases in between. The CDR3 covers 13 residues. From germline, CDR1 is SEHNR and CDR2 FQNEAQ (reference sequence). The CDR3 nucleotides are TGTGCCAGCAGCTTATTGTCGGGGATTGAAGCTTTCTTT. Protein sequence: CASSLLSGIEAFF.

The rearrangement uses TRBV19 and TRBJ2-7, with 9 bases that match TRBD1. V dropped 4 bases and J dropped 6; count of bases not matched to a gene: 10. Germline V CDR1 and CDR2: LNHDA, SQIVND (reference sequence). The CDR3 runs to 15 residues. The DNA of the CDR3 is TGTGCCAGTAGTAGAGGGACAGGGAGGGACGCCGAGCAGTACTTC. Protein product: CASSRGTGRDAEQYF.

V and J are TRBV28 and TRBJ2-7; TRBD2 might be the D (5 bases). The CDR3 covers 15 residues. Germline V lookup: CDR1 MDHEN, CDR2 SYDVKM. Trimming took 5 bases from V and 2 from J, leaving 16 bases between them. For the CDR3, the DNA is TGTGCCAGCAGTGGGTTTGGGCGGGCCCCCTACGAGCAGTACTTC. Protein product: CASSGFGRAPYEQYF.

This sequence joins TRBV28 and TRBJ1-6; the match to TRBD1 covers 8 bases. This CDR3 comprises 14 residues. The J segment lost 10 bases and the V segment lost 3 bases, leaving 5 bases of the junction unmatched. CDR1 and CDR2 (germline): MDHEN, SYDVKM. The CDR3 DNA sequence: TGTGCCAGCAGTTTGGACAGGGCAGGGTCACCCCTCCACTTT. Protein: CASSLDRAGSPLHF.